Listed below are T cell receptor beta chains from one sample, sequenced in a study of PD-L1 blockade in urothelial cancer. Here immunoSEQ multiplex PCR was the method, and the copy in TCRdb shows in-frame clones only, minus some. The table lists about 38,000 clones, 80% to 90% of them singletons. Sequenced material: PBMCs, taken around atezolizumab (anti-PD-L1) treatment. The receptors stem from a man aged 60 to 75 with urothelial cancer. Both conserved end residues are part of each CDR3. The order of the fields is J gene, V gene, D gene, CDR3 protein, CDR3 DNA. A D gene is named only where the DNA matches it firmly.

TRBJ2-1 TRBV5-1 TRBD1 CASSRGQGNNEQFF TGCGCCAGCAGCCGGGGACAGGGGAACAATGAGCAGTTCTTC
TRBJ1-2 TRBV11-2 NA CASSLAGTDYGYTF TGTGCCAGCAGCTTAGCCGGGACTGACTATGGCTACACCTTC
TRBJ2-5 TRBV9 NA CASSVLSRSEVETQYF TGTGCCAGCAGCGTACTATCTCGGTCGGAGGTAGAGACCCAGTACTTC
TRBJ2-3 TRBV7-7 TRBD1 CASSSGTGGNTQYF TGTGCTAGCAGCTCCGGGACAGGGGGCAATACGCAGTATTTT
TRBJ1-2 TRBV11-2 NA CASSLARQDYYGYTF TGTGCCAGCAGCTTAGCGAGACAGGACTACTATGGCTACACCTTC
TRBJ1-1 TRBV19 TRBD1 CASSIGTGMTVNTEAFF TGTGCCAGTAGTATTGGGACAGGGATGACGGTGAACACTGAAGCTTTCTTT
TRBJ2-7 TRBV5-1 TRBD1 CASSAQDRAEQYF TGCGCCAGCAGCGCACAGGACAGGGCCGAGCAGTACTTC
TRBJ1-4 TRBV9 NA CASSRQVLNEKLFF TGTGCCAGCAGCAGACAGGTCTTAAATGAAAAACTGTTTTTT
TRBJ1-1 TRBV5-8 NA CASSPQPGLFNTEAFF TGTGCCAGCAGCCCTCAACCGGGACTGTTTAACACTGAAGCTTTCTTT
TRBJ2-1 TRBV27 TRBD2 CASSLYGTSGAYNEQFF TGTGCCAGCAGTTTGTATGGGACTAGCGGCGCCTACAATGAGCAGTTCTTC